This T cell receptor beta chain was recorded in a study of blood T cells in healthy people across ages. Study-level information: About one barcoded TCR beta cDNA was captured per two T cells.

This CDR3 comprises 13 residues. Germline CDR1 SEHNR, CDR2 FQNEAQ (reference sequence). Germline trimming cut 3 bases from V and 11 bases from J; bases unmatched to any gene: 9. Donation came from healthy Caucasian individuals in Russia who were aged about 6 to 95. With respect to this clonotype: What it binds is not known.

A sample-barcoded 5' primer and a J-beta primer mix were used in a second PCR of about 7 to 12 cycles. Researchers report that each sample yielded at least 3 million CDR3-containing paired-end reads. From the 5' RACE reads, TCRdb called clonotypes with MiXCR, one entry per CDR3 protein. The sample shows over 700,000 distinct CDR3 sequences, roughly 50% of them seen only once. Points from the study as a whole: Greater diversity and more naive CD4+ cells were seen in long-lived donors than in aged donors.

The sequence came from a man older than 75 in good health. The specimen was blood. This chain joins TRBV7-9 and TRBJ2-5, with 7 bases identical to TRBD1. CDR3 DNA sequence: TGTGCCAGCAGCTTTGGACAGGTGCGAGAGCAGTACTTC. Amino acids: CASSFGQVREQYF.